This entry lists 5 T cell receptor beta chains sequenced from one sample in a study of tumor and adjacent non-tumor tissue in lung cancer. Three rounds of nested PCR, following a modified ARM-PCR protocol, produced the TCRbeta library. TCRdb analysed the multiplex PCR reads with MiXCR anew, one entry per CDR3 protein. The table shows 100,000 to 150,000 distinct CDR3 sequences, with 66% occurring only once. RNA was extracted from bulk tissue without any cell sorting. Sequencing used lung tumor tissue. The receptors stem from a man aged 30 to 45 with non-small cell lung cancer.

With respect to this clonotype: It may be a read error: a sequence one base away is much more abundant. This sequence joins TRBV29-1 and TRBJ1-1; possible D gene TRBD1, 5 bases. The CDR3 has 13 amino acids. Germline loops: CDR1 SQVTM, CDR2 ANQGSEA. Trimming took 6 bases from V and 3 from J, leaving 14 bases between them. This CDR3 reads CSVLQVDYTEAFF. Written as DNA, the CDR3 is TGCAGCGTCCTACAGGTTGATTACACTGAAGCTTTCTTT.

This clonotype showed up many times. The rearrangement links TRBV6-1 to TRBJ2-7; TRBD2 aligns across 9 bases. Trimming at V came to 5 bases and at J to 1 base, leaving 6 bases not matched to a gene. The CDR3 has 15 residues. Germline values: CDR1 MNHNS, CDR2 SASEGT. The CDR3 DNA follows: TGTGCCAGCAGTACCGGGACTAGCCTTTCCTACGAGCAGTACTTC. This gives the protein CASSTGTSLSYEQYF.

As to this clonotype: A much more abundant neighbour one base away suggests this may be a read error. The J gene is TRBJ2-6, the V gene TRBV30; 9 positions match TRBD2. The CDR3 extends over 19 amino acids. Germline CDR1 GTSNPN, CDR2 SVGIG (reference sequence). The CDR3 protein is CTWSVGASGVTSGANVLTF. The CDR3 DNA is TGTACCTGGAGTGTGGGGGCTAGCGGGGTAACCTCTGGGGCCAACGTCCTGACTTTC.

The rearrangement links TRBV4-1 to TRBJ2-7; D call uncertain. Between the trimmed V and J ends, which lost 4 bases and 0 bases, there was a span of 16 bases. The CDR3 consists of 16 residues. The V gene's germline CDR1 is MGHRA and CDR2 YSYEKL. CDR3 in amino acids: CASSRDVSGSSYEQYF. The CDR3 nucleotides are TGCGCCAGCAGCCGAGACGTATCAGGAAGCTCCTACGAGCAGTACTTC.

This clonotype was recorded at least ten times. The V and J genes are TRBV20-1 and TRBJ2-7; TRBD1 agrees at 12 bases. Germline V gene data show CDR1 as DFQATT and CDR2 as SNEGSKA (reference sequence). The CDR3 contains 18 residues. The V segment lost 4 bases and the J segment 5 bases; nucleotides outside the gene matches: 18. In DNA, the CDR3 is TGCAGTGCTACCCCCGGGACAGGGGGCCTACCCCTTCGGGACGAGCAGTACTTC. Amino acids: CSATPGTGGLPLRDEQYF.